What follows is one T cell receptor (beta chain) and its context. This specimen comes from a study of blood T cell repertoires in COVID-19. Study background: Sites across the United States, Italy and Spain contributed samples from acute and convalescent COVID-19.

Profiled with immunoSEQ multiplex PCR; TCRdb holds only in-frame clones, not every one. The data hold about 150,000 clones, with over 75% observed a single time. Trimming cost V 7 bases and J 0 bases, with 15 bases left between them. The CDR3 has 16 amino acids. Germline CDR1 reads SNHLY; CDR2 reads FYNNEI. The origin of this receptor is a woman in her thirties or forties with acute or convalescent COVID-19. This chain connects TRBV2 to TRBJ2-2; possibly TRBD1 for D (5 bases). Sequencing input: peripheral blood. CDR3 nucleotide sequence: TGTGCCAGCACACCTCGAGACAGAACGAACACCGGGGAGCTGTTTTTT. It is translated as CASTPRDRTNTGELFF.